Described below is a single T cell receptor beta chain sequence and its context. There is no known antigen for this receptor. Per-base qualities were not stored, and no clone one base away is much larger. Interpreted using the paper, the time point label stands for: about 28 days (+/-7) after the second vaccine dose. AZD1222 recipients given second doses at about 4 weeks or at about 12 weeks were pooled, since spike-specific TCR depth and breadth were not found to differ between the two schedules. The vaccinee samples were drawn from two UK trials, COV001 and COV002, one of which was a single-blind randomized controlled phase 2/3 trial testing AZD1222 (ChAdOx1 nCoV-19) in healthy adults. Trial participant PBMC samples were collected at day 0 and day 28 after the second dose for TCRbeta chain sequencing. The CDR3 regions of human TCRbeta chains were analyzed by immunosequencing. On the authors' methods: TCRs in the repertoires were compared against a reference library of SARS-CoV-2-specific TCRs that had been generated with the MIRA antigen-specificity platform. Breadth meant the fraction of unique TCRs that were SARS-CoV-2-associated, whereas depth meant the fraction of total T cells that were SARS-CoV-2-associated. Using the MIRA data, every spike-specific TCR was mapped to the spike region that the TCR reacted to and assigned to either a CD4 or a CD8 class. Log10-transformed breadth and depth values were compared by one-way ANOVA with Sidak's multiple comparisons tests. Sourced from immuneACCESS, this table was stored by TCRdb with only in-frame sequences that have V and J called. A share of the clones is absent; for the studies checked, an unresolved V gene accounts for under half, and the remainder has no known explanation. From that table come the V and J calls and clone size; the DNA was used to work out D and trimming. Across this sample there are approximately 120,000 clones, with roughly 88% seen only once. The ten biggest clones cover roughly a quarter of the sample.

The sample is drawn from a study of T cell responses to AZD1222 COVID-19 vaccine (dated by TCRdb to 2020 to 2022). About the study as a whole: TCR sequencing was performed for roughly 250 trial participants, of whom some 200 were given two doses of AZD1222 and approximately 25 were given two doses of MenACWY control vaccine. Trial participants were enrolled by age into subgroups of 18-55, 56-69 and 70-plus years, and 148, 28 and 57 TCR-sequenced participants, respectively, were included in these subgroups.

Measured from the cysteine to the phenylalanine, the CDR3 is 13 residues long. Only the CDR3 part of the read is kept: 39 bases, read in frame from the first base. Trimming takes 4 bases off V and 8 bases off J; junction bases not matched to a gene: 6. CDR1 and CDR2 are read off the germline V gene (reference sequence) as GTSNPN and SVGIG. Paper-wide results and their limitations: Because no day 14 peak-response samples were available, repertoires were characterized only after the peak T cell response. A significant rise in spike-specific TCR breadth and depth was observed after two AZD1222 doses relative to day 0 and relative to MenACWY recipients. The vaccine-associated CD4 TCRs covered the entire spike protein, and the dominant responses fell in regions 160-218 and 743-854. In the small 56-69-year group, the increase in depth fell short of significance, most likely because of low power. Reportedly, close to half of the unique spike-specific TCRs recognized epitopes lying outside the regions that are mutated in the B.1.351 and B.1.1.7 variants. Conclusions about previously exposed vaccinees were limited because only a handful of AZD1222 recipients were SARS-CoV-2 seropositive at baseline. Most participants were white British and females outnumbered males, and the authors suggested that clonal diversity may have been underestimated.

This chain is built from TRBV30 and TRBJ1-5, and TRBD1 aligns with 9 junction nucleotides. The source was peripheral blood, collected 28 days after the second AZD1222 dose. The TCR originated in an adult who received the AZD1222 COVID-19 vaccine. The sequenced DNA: TGTGCCTGGACCACAGGGGGCATAGAGCCCCAGCATTTT. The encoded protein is CAWTTGGIEPQHF.